The clone carrying this T cell receptor beta chain was seen many times. What it binds is unknown. This entry belongs to a study of prognosis after radiotherapy for stage I lung cancer. General observations from the study: Lower values of Shannon entropy after stereotactic body radiation therapy were seen in patients who developed distant metastases. Frequencies of TRBV and TRBJ gene use reportedly varied by whether patients had metastases.

CDR3 length: 15 amino acids. V dropped 5 bases and J dropped 4 bases, with 15 bases sitting between them. Per the germline V gene, CDR1 is SGHDT and CDR2 is YYEEEE. It was by two-round multiplex PCR that TCR beta CDR3 was amplified from genomic DNA. Primers targeting each individual TRBV and TRBJ gene were applied in first-round PCR. TCRdb called the multiplex PCR reads again in MiXCR, with one record for every CDR3 protein. The sample lists 51,000 or so distinct CDR3 sequences; approximately 35% were seen once. No patient had prior chemotherapy, radiotherapy or other malignancies, and all were node-negative on CT and PET/CT.

The V gene is TRBV5-6, the J gene TRBJ1-4; D is unresolved. This TCR came from a donor aged 50 or older with non-small cell lung cancer. This material consisted of PBMCs, taken before or after stereotactic body radiation therapy (not recorded which). CDR3 in DNA: TGTGCCAGCAGTCGAGGGAGGAAAAGTAATGAAAAACTGTTTTTT. It translates to CASSRGRKSNEKLFF.